The 13 T cell receptor beta chains given below trace back to one sample, sequenced in a study of Graves' ophthalmopathy and Graves' hyperthyroidism. Amplification of TCR beta CDR3 regions used RNA transcripts. Second-round multiplex PCR came after a first-round RT-PCR that employed HTBI primers. TCRdb itself ran the multiplex PCR reads through MiXCR, one entry per CDR3 protein. The table shows a few hundred thousand distinct CDR3 sequences, with 15% to 20% occurring only once. The sequenced material came from peripheral blood. The receptor source for this set is a woman aged 18-29 years with Graves' ophthalmopathy.

This clonotype was recorded many times. This rearrangement joins TRBV9 to TRBJ2-2; tentatively, D is TRBD2 (7 bases). The CDR3 is made up of 16 amino acids. The V and J ends lost 0 bases and 6 bases respectively, with 15 bases between them. Germline CDR1 SGDLS, CDR2 YYNGEE. In DNA, the CDR3 is TGTGCCAGCAGCGTAGATAGAGGGGGGAGGGCCGGGGAGCTGTTTTTT. It encodes CASSVDRGGRAGELFF.

This clonotype was counted only a few times. J is TRBJ2-7 and V is TRBV10-3; tentatively, D is TRBD1 (7 bases). The length of the CDR3 is 19 residues. V shed 0 bases and J shed 3 bases, with 24 bases lying between them. CDR1 is ENHRY and CDR2 is SYGVKD in the germline V gene. CDR3 DNA: TGTGCCATCAGTGAGTCTTTAGGGGGGTCGCGGGACAGTGACTACGAGCAGTACTTC. Protein: CAISESLGGSRDSDYEQYF.

This clonotype was seen at least ten times. The chain recombines TRBV19 with TRBJ1-1; 8 nucleotides line up with TRBD1. Germline-derived CDR1 and CDR2 are LNHDA and SQIVND (reference sequence). This CDR3 comprises 14 residues. V was pared by 5 bases and J by 4 bases, with 6 bases of the junction left unmatched. CDR3 sequence: CASSPLGQGTEAFF. DNA for the CDR3: TGTGCCAGTAGTCCCCTCGGACAGGGCACTGAAGCTTTCTTT.

This clonotype was detected ten times or more. V gene TRBV24-1 combines with J gene TRBJ2-7; D is uncertain. Per germline, CDR1 KGHDR and CDR2 SFDVKD. The V end lost 0 bases, the J end lost 7 bases, and 9 bases lay between the germline ends. The CDR3 spans 13 residues. The CDR3 DNA is TGTGCCACCAGTGATTTGCCGTCAGGTGAGCAGTACTTC. Its protein is CATSDLPSGEQYF.

The table lists this clonotype with a count of one. The chain is built from TRBV19 and TRBJ2-5; D may be TRBD2 (6 bases). V shed 6 bases and J shed 4 bases, with 18 bases lying between them. The CDR3 runs 15 residues. Per the germline V gene, CDR1 is LNHDA and CDR2 is SQIVND (reference sequence). The CDR3 spells CASRVAGLSAETQYF. As DNA, the CDR3 is TGTGCCAGTAGGGTTGCGGGACTCAGCGCAGAGACCCAGTACTTC.

This clonotype occurred many times. The V and J genes are TRBV6-2 or TRBV6-3 and TRBJ1-6, with D unresolved. This CDR3 has 12 residues. The germline gives CDR1 MNHEY, CDR2 SVGEGT. Trimming took off 9 bases at V and 11 bases at J, with 14 bases between the two ends. CDR3 sequence reads: CASSRPETPLHF. The CDR3 DNA follows: TGTGCCAGTTCTCGGCCGGAAACACCCCTCCACTTT.

This clonotype has ten or more counts. V usage is TRBV2 and J usage is TRBJ1-5; possible D gene TRBD1, 5 bases. Germline V gene lookup returns CDR1 SNHLY and CDR2 FYNNEI. The CDR3 consists of 16 residues. Trimming stripped 6 bases from V and 5 bases from J, with 20 bases between. The CDR3 loop reads CASSFMTVGEDQPQHF. In nucleotides, the CDR3 is TGTGCCAGCAGCTTCATGACAGTGGGGGAAGATCAGCCCCAGCATTTT.

This clonotype was counted at least ten times. This rearrangement joins TRBV28 to TRBJ1-3; D not certain. The V end was cut by 2 bases, the J end by 2 bases, with 1 base between. The CDR3 sequence is 12 residues long. Germline lookup yields CDR1 MDHEN and CDR2 SYDVKM. The DNA of the CDR3 is TGTGCCAGCAGTTTAGCTGGAAACACCATATATTTT. It yields the protein CASSLAGNTIYF.

This clonotype occurred many times. The V and J genes are TRBV6-2 or TRBV6-3 and TRBJ2-7; the D is unclear. Germline V CDR1 and CDR2: MNHEY, SVGEGT. The CDR3 totals 13 residues. Between the trimmed V and J ends, which lost 6 bases and 5 bases, there was a span of 14 bases. CDR3 amino acids: CASRADGLNEQYF. The CDR3, as DNA: TGTGCCAGCAGGGCTGATGGGCTGAACGAGCAGTACTTC.

This clonotype was seen ten or more times. The chain is built from TRBV2 and TRBJ2-7; D ambiguous. V was cut by 5 bases and J by 6 bases, with 14 bases left in between. Germline values: CDR1 SNHLY, CDR2 FYNNEI. This CDR3 region has 13 residues. CDR3 protein: CASSYHTRVEQYF. DNA of the CDR3: TGTGCCAGCAGTTATCATACGAGAGTCGAGCAGTACTTC.

This clonotype was counted ten times or more. This chain joins TRBV29-1 and TRBJ1-1; possibly TRBD1 for D (6 bases). Between the trimmed V and J ends, which lost 7 bases and 4 bases, there was a span of 16 bases. In germline, CDR1 is SQVTM, CDR2 ANQGSEA. The CDR3 contains 13 residues. CDR3 in DNA: TGCAGCGGCCTTGGGGGCGGCGGCACTGAAGCTTTCTTT. Translating gives CSGLGGGGTEAFF.

The V and J genes are TRBV7-3 and TRBJ1-2, with TRBD1 matching 7 bases. Germline V gene sequence: CDR1 SGHTA, CDR2 FQGTGA. V shed 0 bases, J shed 8 bases, and the junction held 12 bases outside the gene matches. The CDR3 is 16 amino acids. The CDR3 coding sequence is TGTGCCAGCAGCTTAACCCGCGTGGAGGGGGCGCGGGGCTACACCTTC. Its translation is CASSLTRVEGARGYTF. The complete variable domain, with remaining parts taken from reference TRBV7-3 and TRBJ1-2, reads GAGVSQTPSNKVTEKGKYVELRCDPISGHTALYWYRQSLGQGPEFLIYFQGTGAADDSGLPNDRFFAVRPEGSVSTLKIQRTERGDSAVYLCASSLTRVEGARGYTFGSGTRLTVV.

This clonotype appeared many times. V gene TRBV28 combines with J gene TRBJ2-7; 7 positions match TRBD2. Germline CDR1 and CDR2: MDHEN and SYDVKM. This CDR3 contains 17 residues. V was clipped by 6 bases and J by 4 bases; unmatched bases: 18. The CDR3 is CASSGTRLAEPAYEQYF. In nucleotides, the CDR3 is TGTGCCAGCAGCGGCACTAGACTAGCCGAGCCAGCGTACGAGCAGTACTTC.